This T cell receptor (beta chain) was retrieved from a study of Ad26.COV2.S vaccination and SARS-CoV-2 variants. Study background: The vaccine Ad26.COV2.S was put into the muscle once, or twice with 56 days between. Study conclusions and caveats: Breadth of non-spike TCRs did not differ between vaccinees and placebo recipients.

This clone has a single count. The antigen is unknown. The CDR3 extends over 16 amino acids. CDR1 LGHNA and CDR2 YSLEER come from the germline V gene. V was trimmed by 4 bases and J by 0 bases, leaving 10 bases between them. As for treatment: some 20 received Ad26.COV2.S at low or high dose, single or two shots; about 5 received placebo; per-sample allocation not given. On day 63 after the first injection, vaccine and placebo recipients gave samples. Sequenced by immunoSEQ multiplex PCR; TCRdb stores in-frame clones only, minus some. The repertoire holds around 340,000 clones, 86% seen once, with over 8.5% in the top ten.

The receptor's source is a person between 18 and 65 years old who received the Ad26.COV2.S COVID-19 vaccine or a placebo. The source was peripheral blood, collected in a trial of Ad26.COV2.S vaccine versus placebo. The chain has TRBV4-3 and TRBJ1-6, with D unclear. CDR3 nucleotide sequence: TGCGCCAGCAGCCCCAGTCGCAGCTCCTATAATTCACCCCTCCACTTT. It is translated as CASSPSRSSYNSPLHF.